This T cell receptor (beta chain) was sequenced during a study of OX40 agonist ivuxolimab in advanced cancers. Study information: With a range of roughly 20 to 79, age averaged about 59 years, and 75% to 90% were male.

Exclusion of a patient followed from autoimmune disease history or systemic immunosuppression. Looked up from germline, CDR1 is SGDLS and CDR2 is YYNGEE. The V and J ends lost 1 base and 5 bases, in that order; junction bases with no gene match: 5. This CDR3 is built from 14 residues. Some clones are missing from TCRdb's copy, which holds only in-frame ones; the method was immunoSEQ multiplex PCR. The table includes 90,000 to 100,000 clones, roughly 83% detected once. This sequence joins TRBV9 and TRBJ2-5, with 7 bases matching TRBD1. The TCR was taken from an adult with an advanced solid tumor such as melanoma, head and neck, liver or kidney cancer. Here the sequenced sample was CD4+ or CD8+ T cells sorted from blood, taken in a trial of the OX40 agonist ivuxolimab. The DNA of the CDR3 is TGTGCCAGCAGCGTAAAGACAGGGCAGGAGACCCAGTACTTC. It codes for CASSVKTGQETQYF.